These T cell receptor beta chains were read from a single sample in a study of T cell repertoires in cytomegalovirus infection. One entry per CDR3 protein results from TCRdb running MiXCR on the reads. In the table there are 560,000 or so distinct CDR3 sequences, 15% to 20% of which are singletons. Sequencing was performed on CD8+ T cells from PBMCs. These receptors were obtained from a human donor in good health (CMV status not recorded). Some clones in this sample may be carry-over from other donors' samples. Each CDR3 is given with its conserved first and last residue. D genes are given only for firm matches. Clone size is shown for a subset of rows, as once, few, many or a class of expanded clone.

cdr3_nt: TGTGCCAGCAGCTACCGCACGGGACTAGAAGAGATCCAGTACTTC
cdr3_aa: CASSYRTGLEEIQYF
v_call: TRBV7-8
clone_size: NA
d_call: TRBD2
j_call: TRBJ2-5

cdr3_nt: TGTGCCAGCAGCCCCTACTTGGCGAACACCGGGGAGCTGTTTTTT
cdr3_aa: CASSPYLANTGELFF
v_call: TRBV11-2
clone_size: few
d_call: NA
j_call: TRBJ2-2

cdr3_nt: TGTGCCAGCAGTTTTGGCCCGAGTAACGAGCAGTACTTC
cdr3_aa: CASSFGPSNEQYF
v_call: TRBV12-3/TRBV12-4
clone_size: many
d_call: NA
j_call: TRBJ2-7

cdr3_nt: TGCGCCAGCAGCCAAGATGGGTTCCCCGGGGAGCTGTTTTTT
cdr3_aa: CASSQDGFPGELFF
v_call: TRBV4-1
clone_size: NA
d_call: NA
j_call: TRBJ2-2

cdr3_nt: TGTGCCAGCAGCCAAGACTCCGACGTTTTCTATGGCTACACCTTC
cdr3_aa: CASSQDSDVFYGYTF
v_call: TRBV6-2/TRBV6-3
clone_size: many
d_call: NA
j_call: TRBJ1-2

cdr3_nt: TGTGCCAGCAGCCAAGATGGTCTGCTCTCCTACAATGAGCAGTTCTTC
cdr3_aa: CASSQDGLLSYNEQFF
v_call: TRBV3-1
clone_size: NA
d_call: NA
j_call: TRBJ2-1

cdr3_nt: TGTGCCAGCAGCTCGGCCAGGGGGCTACACGAGCAGTACTTC
cdr3_aa: CASSSARGLHEQYF
v_call: TRBV7-9
clone_size: many
d_call: TRBD1
j_call: TRBJ2-7

cdr3_nt: TGTGCCTGGACCCGCCCGGAGATGGGTAATAATGAGCAGTTCTTC
cdr3_aa: CAWTRPEMGNNEQFF
v_call: TRBV30
clone_size: NA
d_call: NA
j_call: TRBJ2-1

cdr3_nt: TGTGCCACCAGCAGACCCCCCCCCGAGACAGTAAACTCCTACGAGCAGTACTTC
cdr3_aa: CATSRPPPETVNSYEQYF
v_call: TRBV15
clone_size: NA
d_call: NA
j_call: TRBJ2-7

cdr3_nt: TGTGCCAGCAGCTCCGTTGGGGAGGGGGGGATGGGCTACACCTTC
cdr3_aa: CASSSVGEGGMGYTF
v_call: TRBV7-8
clone_size: many
d_call: NA
j_call: TRBJ1-2

cdr3_nt: TGTGCCAGCAGCCTACATTCAGGTGGCTACACCTTC
cdr3_aa: CASSLHSGGYTF
v_call: TRBV4-2
clone_size: NA
d_call: NA
j_call: TRBJ1-2

cdr3_nt: TGTGCCAGCAGCGAGGACCGGACGGACCTCGGTGGCTACACCTTC
cdr3_aa: CASSEDRTDLGGYTF
v_call: TRBV9
clone_size: few
d_call: NA
j_call: TRBJ1-2

cdr3_nt: TGTGCCAGCAGCCCCGGGGTAGCGGGTTTCTTAGGAGGCCCAGATACGCAGTATTTT
cdr3_aa: CASSPGVAGFLGGPDTQYF
v_call: TRBV27
clone_size: many
d_call: TRBD2
j_call: TRBJ2-3

cdr3_nt: TGTGCCAGCAGCTTGGGACTAGCGGGGGGCTCTGGCACAGATACGCAGTATTTT
cdr3_aa: CASSLGLAGGSGTDTQYF
v_call: TRBV5-6
clone_size: few
d_call: TRBD2
j_call: TRBJ2-3

cdr3_nt: TGTGCCAGCAGTTCGACAGGGGTGGGCACCGGGGAGCTGTTTTTT
cdr3_aa: CASSSTGVGTGELFF
v_call: TRBV12-3/TRBV12-4
clone_size: many
d_call: TRBD1
j_call: TRBJ2-2

cdr3_nt: TGTGCCAGCAGCTTACAAATTTTGGAAACAGATACGCAGTATTTT
cdr3_aa: CASSLQILETDTQYF
v_call: TRBV7-8
clone_size: many
d_call: NA
j_call: TRBJ2-3

cdr3_nt: TGTGCCAGCAGTTTAACATCAGCGGGAGGTCTATACGAGCAGTACTTC
cdr3_aa: CASSLTSAGGLYEQYF
v_call: TRBV27
clone_size: many
d_call: TRBD2
j_call: TRBJ2-7

cdr3_nt: TGTGCCAGCAGCCAAGAACCTGAAGCTTTCTTT
cdr3_aa: CASSQEPEAFF
v_call: TRBV14
clone_size: many
d_call: NA
j_call: TRBJ1-1

cdr3_nt: TGTGCCAGCAGTCAGCGGGGCAGCACAGATACGCAGTATTTT
cdr3_aa: CASSQRGSTDTQYF
v_call: TRBV6-1
clone_size: many
d_call: TRBD2
j_call: TRBJ2-3

cdr3_nt: TGTGCCAGCAGTGAATCGCGGATCTATGGCTACACCTTC
cdr3_aa: CASSESRIYGYTF
v_call: TRBV25-1
clone_size: many
d_call: NA
j_call: TRBJ1-2

cdr3_nt: TGTGCCAGCAGCCCCCGGTACGTTAAGCCCCAGCATTTT
cdr3_aa: CASSPRYVKPQHF
v_call: TRBV11-3
clone_size: many
d_call: NA
j_call: TRBJ1-5

cdr3_nt: TGTGCCAGCAGACCCCAAGAGGCCATGAACACTGAAGCTTTCTTT
cdr3_aa: CASRPQEAMNTEAFF
v_call: TRBV5-6
clone_size: few
d_call: NA
j_call: TRBJ1-1

cdr3_nt: TGTGCCGGACAGGACTATAGCAATCAGCCCCAGCATTTT
cdr3_aa: CAGQDYSNQPQHF
v_call: TRBV28
clone_size: many
d_call: TRBD1
j_call: TRBJ1-5

cdr3_nt: TGCGCCAGCAGCTGGGCGGAGACAGGGGCTAGAGCTTTCTTT
cdr3_aa: CASSWAETGARAFF
v_call: TRBV5-1
clone_size: NA
d_call: TRBD1
j_call: TRBJ1-1

cdr3_nt: TGTGCCAGCAGCATAAATTTAGAGATTATGAACACTGAAGCTTTCTTT
cdr3_aa: CASSINLEIMNTEAFF
v_call: TRBV28
clone_size: NA
d_call: NA
j_call: TRBJ1-1

cdr3_nt: TGTGCCAGCAGCGCCCGACTAGCGGACTCCTACGAGCAGTACTTC
cdr3_aa: CASSARLADSYEQYF
v_call: TRBV7-9
clone_size: few
d_call: TRBD2
j_call: TRBJ2-7

cdr3_nt: TGTGCCACCCTTCCGTCCTACTTGGGGAATGAGCAGTTCTTC
cdr3_aa: CATLPSYLGNEQFF
v_call: TRBV25-1
clone_size: few
d_call: NA
j_call: TRBJ2-1

cdr3_nt: TGTGCCAGCAGCTTAGAAGACAGGGGGGGGTACAATGAGCAGTTCTTC
cdr3_aa: CASSLEDRGGYNEQFF
v_call: TRBV7-9
clone_size: many
d_call: TRBD1
j_call: TRBJ2-1

cdr3_nt: TGTGCCAGCTCAACCACGCCGGGACAGGGTACGTTCTCTGGAAACACCATATATTTT
cdr3_aa: CASSTTPGQGTFSGNTIYF
v_call: TRBV12-3/TRBV12-4
clone_size: NA
d_call: TRBD1
j_call: TRBJ1-3

cdr3_nt: TGTGCCAGCTCCATCAGGGGGGCTTTGGAAAAACTGTTTTTT
cdr3_aa: CASSIRGALEKLFF
v_call: TRBV12-3/TRBV12-4
clone_size: NA
d_call: TRBD1
j_call: TRBJ1-4

cdr3_nt: TGTGCCAGTAGTTCCATCCGGGGGGCAGAGGGAGATGAAAAACTGTTTTTT
cdr3_aa: CASSSIRGAEGDEKLFF
v_call: TRBV28
clone_size: many
d_call: NA
j_call: TRBJ1-4

cdr3_nt: TGTACCAGCAGGGTAGCGGGAGATTCGAAGCAGCCCCAGTACTTC
cdr3_aa: CTSRVAGDSKQPQYF
v_call: TRBV7-9
clone_size: NA
d_call: TRBD2
j_call: TRBJ2-5

cdr3_nt: TGCAGTGCTAGAGGATACAGGGGTCCCTCAGCGACGAACACTGAAGCTTTCTTT
cdr3_aa: CSARGYRGPSATNTEAFF
v_call: TRBV20-1
clone_size: many
d_call: TRBD1
j_call: TRBJ1-1

cdr3_nt: TGTGCCAGCAAGGGGGTTAGTGAAAAACTGTTTTTT
cdr3_aa: CASKGVSEKLFF
v_call: TRBV27
clone_size: NA
d_call: NA
j_call: TRBJ1-4

cdr3_nt: TGTGCCAGCAGCTTAGTAACAAAGGGGTTCACCTATGGCTACACCTTC
cdr3_aa: CASSLVTKGFTYGYTF
v_call: TRBV7-9
clone_size: NA
d_call: NA
j_call: TRBJ1-2